This T cell receptor beta chain is from a study of cytomegalovirus exposure and HLA in healthy donors. Study background: Drawn from HLA-typed donors, around 85 million unique TCRs were held in an early data release.

PCR used 60 Vbeta primers and 13 Jbeta primers. The data were produced by immunoSEQ multiplex PCR, yet TCRdb's version contains in-frame clones alone and is incomplete. The table shows 150,000 to 180,000 clones, with 75% to 85% occurring only once. The germline CDR1 and CDR2 sequences are MNHNS and SASEGT. There are 14 residues in the CDR3. V was clipped by 9 bases and J by 3 bases; unmatched bases: 6. Study outcomes and limitations: Roughly even sequencing depth across donors was the assumption behind the presence/absence analyses. Published work reported that the classifier diagnosed cytomegalovirus status with high specificity and sensitivity. The sole available immune exposure information was CMV serostatus.

Details on this clone: Its antigen is not known.

The rearrangement links TRBV6-1 to TRBJ1-5, with 9 bases aligning to TRBD1. The specimen sequenced was PBMCs. This TCR derives from a man aged 25 to 40 in good health and CMV-seropositive. The CDR3 reads CASRGTGFNQPQHF. The CDR3 bases are TGTGCCAGTCGCGGGACAGGGTTCAATCAGCCCCAGCATTTT.